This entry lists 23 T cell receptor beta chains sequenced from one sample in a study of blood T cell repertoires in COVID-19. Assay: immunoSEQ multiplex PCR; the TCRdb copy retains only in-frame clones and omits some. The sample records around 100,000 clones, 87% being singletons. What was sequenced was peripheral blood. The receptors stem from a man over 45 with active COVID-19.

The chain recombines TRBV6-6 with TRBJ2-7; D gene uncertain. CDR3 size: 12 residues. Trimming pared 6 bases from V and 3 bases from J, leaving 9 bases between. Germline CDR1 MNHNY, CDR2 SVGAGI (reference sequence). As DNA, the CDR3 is TGTGCCAGCAGAGGTCAGGTCTACGAGCAGTACTTC. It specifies CASRGQVYEQYF.

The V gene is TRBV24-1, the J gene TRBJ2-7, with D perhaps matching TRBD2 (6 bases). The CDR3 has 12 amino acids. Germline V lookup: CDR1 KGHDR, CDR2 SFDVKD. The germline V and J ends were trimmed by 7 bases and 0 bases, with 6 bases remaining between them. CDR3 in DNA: TGTGCCACCAGCGGGGGCTCCTACGAGCAGTACTTC. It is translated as CATSGGSYEQYF.

The CDR3 is CAWSGLRDEQYF. For the CDR3, the DNA is TGTGCCTGGAGTGGCTTGAGGGACGAGCAGTACTTC. The rearrangement joins TRBV30 to TRBJ2-7, with a weak D call TRBD2 (5 bases). Germline assignment: CDR1 GTSNPN and CDR2 SVGIG (reference sequence). The CDR3 is made up of 12 amino acids. V shed 1 base and J shed 5 bases, with 9 bases lying between them.

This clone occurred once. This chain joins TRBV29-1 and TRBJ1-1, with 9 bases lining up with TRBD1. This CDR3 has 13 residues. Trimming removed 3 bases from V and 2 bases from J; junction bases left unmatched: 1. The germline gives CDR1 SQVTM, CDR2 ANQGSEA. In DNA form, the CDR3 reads TGCAGCGTTGAGGGACAGGGCAACACTGAAGCTTTCTTT. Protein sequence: CSVEGQGNTEAFF.

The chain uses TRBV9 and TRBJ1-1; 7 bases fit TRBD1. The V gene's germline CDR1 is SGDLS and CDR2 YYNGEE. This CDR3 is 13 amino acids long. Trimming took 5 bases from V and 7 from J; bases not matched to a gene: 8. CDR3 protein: CASSPRDSIEAFF. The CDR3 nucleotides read TGTGCCAGCAGTCCACGGGACAGTATTGAAGCTTTCTTT.

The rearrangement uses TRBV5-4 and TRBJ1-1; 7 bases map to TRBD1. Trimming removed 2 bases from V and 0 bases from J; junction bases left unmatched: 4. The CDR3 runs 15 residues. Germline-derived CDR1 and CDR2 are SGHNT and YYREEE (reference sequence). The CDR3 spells CASSLRTGLNTEAFF. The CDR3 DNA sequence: TGTGCCAGCAGCTTACGGACAGGATTGAACACTGAAGCTTTCTTT.

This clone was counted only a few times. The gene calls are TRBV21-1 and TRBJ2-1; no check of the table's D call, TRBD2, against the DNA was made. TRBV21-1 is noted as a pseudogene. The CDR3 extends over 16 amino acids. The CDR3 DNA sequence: TGTGCCAGCAGCAAAATGAGCGGGGTGTCCTACAATGAGCAGTTCTTC. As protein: CASSKMSGVSYNEQFF.

The CDR3 DNA follows: TGTGCCAGCAGGACTCCCCCCGGGGAGCTGTTTTTT. Its protein product is CASRTPPGELFF. The chain combines TRBV2 with TRBJ2-2; D gene ambiguous. This CDR3 contains 12 residues. The V end lost 6 bases, the J end lost 6 bases, and 8 bases lay between the germline ends. Germline V lookup: CDR1 SNHLY, CDR2 FYNNEI.

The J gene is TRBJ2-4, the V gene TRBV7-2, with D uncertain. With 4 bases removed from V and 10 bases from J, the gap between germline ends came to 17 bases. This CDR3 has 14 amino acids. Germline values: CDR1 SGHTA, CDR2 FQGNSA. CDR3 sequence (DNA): TGTGCCAGCAGCTCCACCGCCCCCTCCGGGATTCAGTACTTC. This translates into CASSSTAPSGIQYF.

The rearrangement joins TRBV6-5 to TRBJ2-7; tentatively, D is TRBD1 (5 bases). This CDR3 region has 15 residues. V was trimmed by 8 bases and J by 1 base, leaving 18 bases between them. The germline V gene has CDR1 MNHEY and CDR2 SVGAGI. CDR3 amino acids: CASAQHRRQSYEQYF. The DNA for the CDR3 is TGTGCCAGCGCTCAGCACCGACGACAGTCCTACGAGCAGTACTTC.

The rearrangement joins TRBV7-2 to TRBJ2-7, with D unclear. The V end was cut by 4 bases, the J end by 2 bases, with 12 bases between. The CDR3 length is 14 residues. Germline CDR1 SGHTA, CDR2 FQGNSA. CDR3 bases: TGTGCCAGCAGCTCCCCGCGGATGACCTACGAGCAGTACTTC. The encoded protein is CASSSPRMTYEQYF.

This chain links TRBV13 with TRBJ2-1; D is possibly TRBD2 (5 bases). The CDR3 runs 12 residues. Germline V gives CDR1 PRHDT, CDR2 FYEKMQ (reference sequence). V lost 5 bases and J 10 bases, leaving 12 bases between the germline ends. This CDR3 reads CASSLTSGEQFF. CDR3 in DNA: TGTGCCAGCAGCCTAACCTCGGGGGAGCAGTTCTTC.

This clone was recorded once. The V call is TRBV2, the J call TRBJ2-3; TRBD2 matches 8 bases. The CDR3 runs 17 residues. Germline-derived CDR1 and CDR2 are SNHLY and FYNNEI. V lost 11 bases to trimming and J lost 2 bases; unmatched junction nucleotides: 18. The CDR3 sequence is CAGRRGVAGGYTDTQYF. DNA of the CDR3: TGTGCCGGACGCAGGGGAGTCGCGGGGGGCTACACAGATACGCAGTATTTT.

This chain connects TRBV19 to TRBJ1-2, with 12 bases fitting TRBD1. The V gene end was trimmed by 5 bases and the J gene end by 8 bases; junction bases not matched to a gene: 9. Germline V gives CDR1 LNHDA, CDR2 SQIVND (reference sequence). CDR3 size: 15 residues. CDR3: CASSAWDRGPEGYTF. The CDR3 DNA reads TGTGCCAGTAGTGCATGGGACAGGGGGCCGGAAGGCTACACCTTC.

Written as DNA, the CDR3 is TGTGCCAGCAGTTCGACTAGCGGGGGGAGACCCGGGGAGCTGTTTTTT. As protein: CASSSTSGGRPGELFF. V and J are TRBV6-5 and TRBJ2-2; 13 bases align to TRBD2. Germline V gene sequence: CDR1 MNHEY, CDR2 SVGAGI. The CDR3 has 16 amino acids. After removal of 4 bases from V and 6 bases from J, the junction contained 5 bases not matched to a gene.

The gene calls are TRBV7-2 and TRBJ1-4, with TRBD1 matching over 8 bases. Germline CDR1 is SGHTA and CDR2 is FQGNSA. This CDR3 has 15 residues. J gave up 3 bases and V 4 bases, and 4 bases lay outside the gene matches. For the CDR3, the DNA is TGTGCCAGCAGCTCCAGGGGGCCGGCTAATGAAAAACTGTTTTTT. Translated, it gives CASSSRGPANEKLFF.

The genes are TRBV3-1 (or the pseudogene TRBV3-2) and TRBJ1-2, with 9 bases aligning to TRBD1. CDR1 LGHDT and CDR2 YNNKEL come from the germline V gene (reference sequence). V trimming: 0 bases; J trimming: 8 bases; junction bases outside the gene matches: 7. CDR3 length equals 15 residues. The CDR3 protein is CASSQDITGGRGYTF. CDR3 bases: TGTGCCAGCAGCCAAGATATAACAGGGGGCCGGGGCTACACCTTC.

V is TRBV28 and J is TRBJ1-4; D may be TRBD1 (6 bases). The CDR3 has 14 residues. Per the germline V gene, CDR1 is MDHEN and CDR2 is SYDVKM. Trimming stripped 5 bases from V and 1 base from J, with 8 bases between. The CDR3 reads CASSRGGTNEKLFF. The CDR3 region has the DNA TGTGCCAGCAGTAGAGGGGGAACTAATGAAAAACTGTTTTTT.

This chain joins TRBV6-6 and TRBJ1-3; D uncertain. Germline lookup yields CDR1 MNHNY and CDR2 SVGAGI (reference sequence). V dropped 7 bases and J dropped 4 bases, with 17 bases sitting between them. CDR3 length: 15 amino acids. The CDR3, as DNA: TGTGCCAGCATCAAACCTTTGAGTCCGGGAAACACCATATATTTT. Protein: CASIKPLSPGNTIYF.

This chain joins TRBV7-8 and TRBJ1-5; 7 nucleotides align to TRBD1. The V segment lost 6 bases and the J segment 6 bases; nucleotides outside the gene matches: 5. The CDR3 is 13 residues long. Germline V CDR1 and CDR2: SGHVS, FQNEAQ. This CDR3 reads CASRLRQGQPQHF. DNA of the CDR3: TGTGCCAGCAGGCTTAGACAGGGTCAGCCCCAGCATTTT. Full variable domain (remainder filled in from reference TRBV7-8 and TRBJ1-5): GAGVSQSPRYKVAKRGQDVALRCDPISGHVSLFWYQQALGQGPEFLTYFQNEAQLDKSGLPSDRFFAERPEGSVSTLKIQRTQQEDSAVYLCASRLRQGQPQHFGDGTRLSIL.

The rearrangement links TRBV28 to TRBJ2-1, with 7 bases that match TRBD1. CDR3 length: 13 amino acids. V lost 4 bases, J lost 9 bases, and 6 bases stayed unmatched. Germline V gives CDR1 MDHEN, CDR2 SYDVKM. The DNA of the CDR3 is TGTGCCAGCAGTTACCAACAGGGGCCTGAGCAGTTCTTC. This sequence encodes CASSYQQGPEQFF. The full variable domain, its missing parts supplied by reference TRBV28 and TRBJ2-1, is DVKVTQSSRYLVKRTGEKVFLECVQDMDHENMFWYRQDPGLGLRLIYFSYDVKMKEKGDIPEGYSVSREKKERFSLILESASTNQTSMYLCASSYQQGPEQFFGPGTRLTVL.

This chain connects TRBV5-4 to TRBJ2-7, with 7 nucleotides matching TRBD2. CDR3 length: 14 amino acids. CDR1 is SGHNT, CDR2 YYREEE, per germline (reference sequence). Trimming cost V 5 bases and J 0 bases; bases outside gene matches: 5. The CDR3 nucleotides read TGTGCCAGCAGGGGGGAGGGGAGCTCCTACGAGCAGTACTTC. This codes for CASRGEGSSYEQYF.

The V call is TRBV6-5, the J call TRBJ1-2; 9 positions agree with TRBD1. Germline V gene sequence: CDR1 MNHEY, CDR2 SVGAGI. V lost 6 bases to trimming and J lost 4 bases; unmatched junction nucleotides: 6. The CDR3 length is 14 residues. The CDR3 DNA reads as TGTGCCAGCAGGGGGGACAGGGTTACCTATGGCTACACCTTC. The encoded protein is CASRGDRVTYGYTF.